Presented here are 25 T cell receptor beta chains from one specimen sequenced in a study of beta chain features in type 1 diabetes. Study results and caveats: For Type 1 diabetes patients, all four CD4+ subsets carried TCRB CDR3s that were moderately but significantly shorter.

Reverse transcription of all isolated RNA meant that expressed TCRB transcripts were sequenced. Repertoires were generated with immunoSEQ multiplex PCR, while TCRdb's copy carries only in-frame clones and drops some. The data show some 44,000 clones, approximately 70% seen once. These receptors have no identified antigens. Sequenced input: Tregs from blood. Receptor source: a woman younger than 35 with type 1 diabetes.

Only a few counts were recorded for this clone. V usage is TRBV5-4 and J usage is TRBJ1-6; D ambiguous. Germline assignment: CDR1 SGHNT and CDR2 YYREEE (reference sequence). The V end lost 1 base, the J end lost 11 bases, and 19 bases lay between the germline ends. There are 16 residues in the CDR3. The CDR3 nucleotides read TGTGCCAGCAGCTTGTGGCCCGGCAGACTCTTAACACCCCTCCACTTT. Residues: CASSLWPGRLLTPLHF.

The rearrangement uses TRBV6-6 and TRBJ1-1, with unresolved D. The CDR3 length is 15 residues. Germline V CDR1 and CDR2: MNHNY, SVGAGI (reference sequence). Trimming stripped 6 bases from V and 2 bases from J, with 16 bases between. As DNA, the CDR3 is TGTGCCAGCAGATTACTCCCCAGACATAACACTGAAGCTTTCTTT. Its protein product is CASRLLPRHNTEAFF.

In this sample, this clone turned up once. One end of the junction varies from germline; a read error may be responsible. This chain uses TRBV7-2 with TRBJ1-2; no firm D call. Germline V CDR1 and CDR2: SGHTA, FQGNSA. The CDR3 extends over 12 amino acids. CDR3 residues: CVSSQDNYGYTF. The CDR3 DNA is TGTGTCAGCAGTCAGGATAACTATGGCTACACCTTC.

This clone showed up just once. The chain recombines TRBV29-1 with TRBJ2-5; 7 nucleotides line up with TRBD1. Germline trimming cut 2 bases from V and 5 bases from J; bases unmatched to any gene: 23. The CDR3 is 19 amino acids. Germline V CDR1 and CDR2: SQVTM, ANQGSEA. Here the CDR3 reads CSVESPFGVETGSEETQYF. The CDR3 DNA is TGCAGCGTTGAATCCCCCTTCGGGGTTGAGACAGGGAGTGAGGAGACCCAGTACTTC.

The J gene is TRBJ2-7, the V gene TRBV7-9; 7 nucleotides line up with TRBD1. This CDR3 region has 14 residues. J gave up 3 bases and V 1 base, and 3 bases lay outside the gene matches. Germline-derived CDR1 and CDR2 are SEHNR and FQNEAQ (reference sequence). The CDR3, as DNA: TGTGCCAGCAGCTTAGAGACAGGGAGCTACGAGCAGTACTTC. It translates to CASSLETGSYEQYF.

The V gene is TRBV14, the J gene TRBJ2-3; D call uncertain. The V and J ends lost 6 bases and 0 bases respectively, with 7 bases between them. CDR1 is SGHDN and CDR2 is FVKESK in the germline V gene. The CDR3 runs 13 residues. The CDR3 DNA sequence: TGTGCCAGCAGGGTCACTAGCACAGATACGCAGTATTTT. This encodes CASRVTSTDTQYF.

V gene TRBV28 combines with J gene TRBJ2-7, with D possibly being TRBD2 (6 bases). The CDR3 is 14 amino acids. V lost 6 bases and J lost 0, with 12 bases in between. Per the germline V gene, CDR1 is MDHEN and CDR2 is SYDVKM. The CDR3 sequence: CASSRAGSSYEQYF. DNA for the CDR3: TGTGCCAGCAGCCGGGCGGGGAGCTCCTACGAGCAGTACTTC.

This clone was recorded once. The J gene is TRBJ1-1, the V gene TRBV18; TRBD1 aligns across 7 bases. The CDR3 consists of 15 residues. CDR1 is KGHSH, CDR2 LQKENI, per germline. Losses at the gene ends were 3 bases for V and 1 base for J; bases not matched to a gene: 5. CDR3 residues: CASSPRTGENTEAFF. The DNA of the CDR3 is TGTGCCAGCTCACCGAGGACAGGAGAGAACACTGAAGCTTTCTTT.

By sample fraction, this clone is medium-sized. The rearrangement joins TRBV29-1 to TRBJ1-2, with no clear D. The germline gives CDR1 SQVTM, CDR2 ANQGSEA. V lost 2 bases and J 4 bases, leaving 11 bases between the germline ends. The CDR3 has 13 residues. The CDR3: CSVESVAGYGYTF. The CDR3 DNA follows: TGCAGCGTTGAATCGGTGGCGGGCTATGGCTACACCTTC.

The chain is built from TRBV6-6 and TRBJ1-2, with unresolved D. The CDR3 sequence is 13 residues long. V was clipped by 5 bases and J by 3 bases, with 10 bases between them. From germline, CDR1 is MNHNY and CDR2 SVGAGI (reference sequence). CDR3 sequence (DNA): TGTGCCAGCAGTCCGGGAGGGTACTATGGCTACACCTTC. It encodes CASSPGGYYGYTF.

The chain recombines TRBV13 with TRBJ2-1; tentative D call: TRBD1 (6 bases). The germline V and J ends were trimmed by 4 bases and 6 bases, with 22 bases remaining between them. Germline assignment: CDR1 PRHDT and CDR2 FYEKMQ (reference sequence). The CDR3 consists of 17 residues. For the CDR3, the DNA is TGTGCCAGCAGCTCCCTCTCCTGGACAGACCCGAGCAATGAGCAGTTCTTC. It encodes CASSSLSWTDPSNEQFF.

V usage is TRBV7-3 and J usage is TRBJ2-5; 10 positions match TRBD1. This CDR3 region has 13 residues. Germline V gives CDR1 SGHTA, CDR2 FQGTGA. With 5 bases clipped from V and 4 bases from J, the junction kept 1 base outside the gene matches. The CDR3 DNA reads TGTGCCAGCAGCCGGGACAGGGGAGAGACCCAGTACTTC. Amino acid sequence: CASSRDRGETQYF.

The rearrangement links TRBV30 to TRBJ2-4; TRBD1 matches at 7 bases. This CDR3 contains 16 residues. The V gene end was trimmed by 3 bases and the J gene end by 0 bases; junction bases not matched to a gene: 8. Germline CDR1 reads GTSNPN; CDR2 reads SVGIG (reference sequence). The DNA of the CDR3 is TGTGCCTGGAGCCACCTGACAGGGATAGCCAAAAACATTCAGTACTTC. Translating it yields CAWSHLTGIAKNIQYF. Variable domain in full (rest from reference TRBV30 and TRBJ2-4): SQTIHQWPATLVQPVGSPLSLECTVEGTSNPNLYWYRQAAGRGLQLLFYSVGIGQISSEVPQNLSASRPQDRQFILSSKKLLLSDSGFYLCAWSHLTGIAKNIQYFGAGTRLSVL.

This chain connects TRBV2 to TRBJ1-1, with a tentative D call TRBD1 (6 bases). Germline V lookup: CDR1 SNHLY, CDR2 FYNNEI. Trimming stripped 6 bases from V and 0 bases from J, with 8 bases between. The CDR3 has 13 residues. CDR3 bases: TGTGCCAGCAGCAGGACAGTGAACACTGAAGCTTTCTTT. This translates into CASSRTVNTEAFF.

This clone was detected a few times. The rearrangement joins TRBV6-6 to TRBJ2-3, with D maybe TRBD2 (5 bases). Per the germline V gene, CDR1 is MNHNY and CDR2 is SVGAGI (reference sequence). Trimming shortened V by 6 bases and J by 0 bases, and 10 bases separated the two germline ends. CDR3 size: 14 residues. The CDR3 nucleotides read TGTGCCAGCAGAAGACGGGAAAGCACAGATACGCAGTATTTT. Amino acid sequence: CASRRRESTDTQYF.

V and J are TRBV7-2 and TRBJ1-3, with D possibly TRBD1 on 6 matching bases. V was trimmed by 6 bases and J by 1 base, leaving 13 bases between them. The CDR3 is made up of 15 amino acids. In germline, CDR1 is SGHTA, CDR2 FQGNSA. CDR3: CASSYRDYSGNTIYF. CDR3 bases: TGTGCCAGCAGTTACAGGGATTATTCTGGAAACACCATATATTTT.

The chain carries TRBV29-1 and TRBJ2-7; 11 nucleotides line up with TRBD2. In germline, CDR1 is SQVTM, CDR2 ANQGSEA. After removal of 6 bases from V and 3 bases from J, the junction contained 10 bases not matched to a gene. This CDR3 contains 15 residues. CDR3 in DNA: TGCAGCGTGGTGAGACTAGCGGGATTCGGCTACGAGCAGTACTTC. This gives the protein CSVVRLAGFGYEQYF.

The rearrangement links TRBV9 to TRBJ2-7, with 9 bases lining up with TRBD2. Germline values: CDR1 SGDLS, CDR2 YYNGEE. V lost 0 bases and J lost 5; bases outside the gene matches: 3. The length of the CDR3 is 14 residues. The CDR3 region has the DNA TGTGCCAGCAGCGTAGGGGGACTAGCTAACGAGCAGTACTTC. Protein sequence: CASSVGGLANEQYF.

The rearrangement uses TRBV7-9 and TRBJ1-1; TRBD1 matches 7 bases. With V trimmed by 4 bases and J by 6 bases, 14 bases remained unmatched. This CDR3 contains 16 residues. Germline V CDR1 and CDR2: SEHNR, FQNEAQ (reference sequence). The CDR3 region is CASSYPGQRIMAEAFF. Written as DNA, the CDR3 is TGTGCCAGCAGCTACCCGGGACAGAGGATAATGGCTGAAGCTTTCTTT.

The gene calls are TRBV5-1 and TRBJ2-3; weak D call: TRBD2 (5 bases). CDR1 is SGHRS and CDR2 is YFSETQ in the germline V gene. The CDR3 spans 13 residues. The V gene lost 7 bases and the J gene lost 0 bases, with 9 bases spanning the gap. DNA of the CDR3: TGCGCCAGCCGAGGGTCTAGCACAGATACGCAGTATTTT. Its translation: CASRGSSTDTQYF.

V and J are TRBV2 and TRBJ2-1, with a possible D match to TRBD2 (7 bases). V gave up 8 bases and J gave up 8 bases, with 10 bases separating them. Germline CDR1 is SNHLY and CDR2 is FYNNEI. This CDR3 region has 11 residues. CDR3 bases: TGTGCCAGCGGGGGGGCATATGAGCAGTTCTTC. The encoded protein is CASGGAYEQFF.

This clone came up once. This sequence joins TRBV7-9 and TRBJ2-3, with 8 bases fitting TRBD2. The CDR3 sequence is 14 residues long. With V trimmed by 6 bases and J by 7 bases, 9 bases remained unmatched. Germline V lookup: CDR1 SEHNR, CDR2 FQNEAQ (reference sequence). Written as DNA, the CDR3 is TGTGCCAGCAGGATGAGCGGGGGCCTGCATACGCAGTATTTT. Translating it yields CASRMSGGLHTQYF.

The chain employs TRBV4-2 and TRBJ1-2; no firm D call. The V end was cut by 4 bases, the J end by 4 bases, with 7 bases between. Germline V CDR1 and CDR2: LGHNA, YNFKEQ. The CDR3 contains 12 residues. CDR3: CASSPDSYGYTF. The CDR3 DNA reads as TGTGCCAGCAGCCCGGACTCCTATGGCTACACCTTC.

The chain uses TRBV11-2 and TRBJ1-1, with D possibly being TRBD1 (5 bases). CDR3 length: 14 amino acids. The germline gives CDR1 SGHAT, CDR2 FQNNGV. Trimming removed 5 bases at V and 5 bases at J, with 15 bases between. The CDR3 DNA reads TGTGCCAGCAGCCGCGGGGCAGGAGGGACTGAAGCTTTCTTT. This sequence encodes CASSRGAGGTEAFF. The variable domain in full, with the rest retrieved from reference TRBV11-2 and TRBJ1-1, is EAGVAQSPRYKIIEKRQSVAFWCNPISGHATLYWYQQILGQGPKLLIQFQNNGVVDDSQLPKDRFSAERLKGVDSTLKIQPAKLEDSAVYLCASSRGAGGTEAFFGQGTRLTVV.

This clone was detected only once. The rearrangement links TRBV7-2 to TRBJ1-1, with 8 bases aligning to TRBD1. V was pared by 2 bases and J by 11 bases, with 16 bases of the junction left unmatched. From germline, CDR1 is SGHTA and CDR2 FQGNSA. There are 16 residues in the CDR3. Here the CDR3 reads CASSLKRSGQGASAFF. CDR3 nucleotides: TGTGCCAGCAGCTTAAAAAGGAGTGGTCAGGGGGCCTCGGCTTTCTTT.